This T cell receptor beta chain stems from a study of CD8 T cells in Susac syndrome (dated by TCRdb to between 2019 and 2020). Looking at the study overall: The study used repertoire sequencing to test whether antigen drove CD8+ T cell activation and differentiation in Susac syndrome. Overall study outcomes, separate from this receptor: The TCR sequencing and HLA analysis was acknowledged to have included a relatively small number of individuals.

Peripheral blood CD8+ and CD4+ T cells from healthy donors, Susac syndrome patients and multiple sclerosis patients were profiled using high-throughput TCR beta sequencing. The healthy donors served as controls matched for age and sex. Bulk CD8+ and CD4+ T cells were purified magnetically by negative isolation, whereas CD8+ TEMRA cells were enriched by FACS. Blood was collected in EDTA tubes and processed within 24 hours, with PBMCs isolated through density gradient centrifugation. PBMCs intended for TCR sequencing were cryopreserved in liquid nitrogen and thawed later in a water bath at 37 degrees C. The sorted or isolated CD4+, CD8+ and CD8+ TEMRA cells had a purity of 90% or higher. RNA was extracted with the RNeasy kit and roughly 0.5 to 1 ug was reverse transcribed using random hexamers. The immunoSEQ multiplex PCR assay, which covers 54 Vbeta and 13 Jbeta segments, was used to amplify TCR beta CDR3 regions. To correct PCR amplification bias, a synthetic template baseline was used for both primer optimization and computational correction. The original pipeline was this. Reads were annotated to V, D and J genes according to IMGT and were analyzed with immunoSEQ Analyzer, with only productive sequences retained. Clonality was calculated as one minus the Shannon entropy normalized by log2 of the number of productive unique sequences. Public and private clones were assessed among the 100 most prevalent clones of each patient and control. Susac-specific clones were defined as absent from healthy and MS cohorts, over a thousand published viral clones and other ImmuneACCESS disease sequences. The public reads were run again by TCRdb, first through fastp at Q25 and then through MiXCR, and only productive beta chains were kept. Each entry merges the rows of one CDR3 protein and shows their most common DNA and genes. TCRdb, rather than the study authors, made the V and J calls. This sample gives 180,000 or so distinct CDR3 sequences in total; 90% to 95% of them show up just once. Jointly, the top ten make up more than 0.12% of the sample.

As concerns this clonotype: The antigen it recognizes is unknown. The input lacks base qualities; no much larger clone sits a single base away.

After removal of 0 bases from V and 8 bases from J, the junction retains 5 bases not matched to a gene. For CDR1 and CDR2, the germline V gene lists SGHRS and YFSETQ. The CDR3 holds 14 amino acids from the cysteine to the phenylalanine. CDR3 DNA is the only sequence kept; it has 42 bases, read in frame from the first base. Recombination connected TRBV5-1 to TRBJ2-1; 7 central nucleotides agree with TRBD1. This receptor was identified in a human donor in good health. The sample comprised CD4+ T cells from PBMCs. Read as DNA, the sequence is TGCGCCAGCAGCTTGGGGACAGGTTCCTATGAGCAGTTCTTC. It is translated as CASSLGTGSYEQFF.